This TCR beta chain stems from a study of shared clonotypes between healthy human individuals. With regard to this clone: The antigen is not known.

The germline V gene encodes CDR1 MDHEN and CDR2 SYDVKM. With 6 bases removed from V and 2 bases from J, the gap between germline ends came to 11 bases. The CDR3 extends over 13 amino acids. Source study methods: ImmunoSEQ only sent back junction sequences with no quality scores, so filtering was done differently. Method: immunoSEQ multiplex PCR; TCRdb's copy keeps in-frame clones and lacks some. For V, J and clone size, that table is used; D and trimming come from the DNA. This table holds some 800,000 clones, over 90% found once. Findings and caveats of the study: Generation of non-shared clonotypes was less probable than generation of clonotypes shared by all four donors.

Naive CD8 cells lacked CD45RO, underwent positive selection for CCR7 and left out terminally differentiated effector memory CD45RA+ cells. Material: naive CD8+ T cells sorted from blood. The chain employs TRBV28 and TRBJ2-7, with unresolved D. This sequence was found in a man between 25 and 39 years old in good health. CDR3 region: CASSLRSAYEQYF. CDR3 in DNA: TGTGCCAGCAGCCTCAGATCCGCCTACGAGCAGTACTTC.